The TCR beta chain under discussion was sequenced for a study of response to subunit inactivated influenza vaccine. Points from the study as a whole: Every seasonal influenza vaccination brings in few new T cells, the authors suggested.

This clonotype was picked up a small number of times. Its specificity is not known. The germline gives CDR1 MNHEY, CDR2 SVGAGI. The V end lost 5 bases, the J end lost 10 bases, and 12 bases lay between the germline ends. CDR3 length equals 12 residues. TCRdb reprocessed the RT-PCR reads with MiXCR, giving one entry per CDR3 protein. The sample has 710,000 or so distinct CDR3 sequences, about 15% seen once; the top ten hold around 10%. The J gene is TRBJ2-1, the V gene TRBV6-5; maybe TRBD1 (7 bases). The TCR sequence derives from a man between 45 and 60 years old who received an inactivated influenza vaccine. The sequencing here drew on PBMCs from blood, taken approximately 13 days after vaccination. CDR3 in amino acids: CASSTGEVEQFF. The CDR3 DNA is TGTGCCAGCAGTACAGGGGAGGTCGAGCAGTTCTTC.